This TCR beta chain was captured by sequencing in a study of follicular helper T cells after annual influenza vaccination. For the study at large: For some subjects, blood spans the 2013-2014, 2014-2015 and 2015-2016 annual vaccinations. Findings of the study overall: ICOS-CD38- cTfh most often held earlier Day 7 ICOS+CD38+ clones. Yearly vaccinations repeatedly recalled conserved clonotypes in ICOS+CD38+ cTfh.

Vaccine contraindications, substance abuse, HIV/AIDS, active malignancy and active illness excluded donors. Only a few counts were recorded for this clone. Antigen unknown. The protocol was immunoSEQ multiplex PCR, while the TCRdb copy is restricted to in-frame clones and leaves out a portion. The sample holds around 10,000 clones, around 79% seen once. Trimming removed 7 bases at V and 8 bases at J, with 21 bases between. Looked up from germline, CDR1 is SGHRS and CDR2 is YFSETQ. This CDR3 has 14 residues. The clonotype comes from an adult who received the influenza vaccine. This rearrangement joins TRBV5-1 to TRBJ1-2; D is possibly TRBD1 (6 bases). The sequencing used CXCR5- memory CD4+ T cells sorted from blood, collected 6 weeks after influenza vaccination. For the CDR3, the DNA is TGCGCCAGCGGCGAGGGTACGGGGGCGGGCGGCTACACCTTC. Translation: CASGEGTGAGGYTF.